A single sample is the source of the 9 T cell receptor beta chains below, sequenced in a study of shared clonotypes between healthy human individuals. Produced via immunoSEQ multiplex PCR; TCRdb's table is partial and in-frame only. Of around 1,100,000 clones in the sample, 60% to 80% were seen once. Material for sequencing was memory CD4+ T cells from PBMCs. Indicated subset: CD45RA-negative fraction. The receptors derive from a young man in good health. Some clones in this sample may be carry-over from other donors' samples.

The V and J genes are TRBV4-1 and TRBJ2-7; D is possibly TRBD1 (7 bases). The CDR3 covers 15 residues. Germline V gene lookup returns CDR1 MGHRA and CDR2 YSYEKL. V was pared by 1 base and J by 9 bases, with 19 bases between. In DNA form, the CDR3 reads TGCGCCAGCAGCCAAGTAGACAGGGACTCTCAAGCGCAGTACTTC. Its protein is CASSQVDRDSQAQYF.

The count of this clone is one. V gene TRBV5-1 combines with J gene TRBJ1-1; no definite D call. In germline, CDR1 is SGHRS, CDR2 YFSETQ. The CDR3 contains 14 residues. V lost 1 base and J lost 0, with 7 bases in between. The CDR3 region is CASSLILMNTEAFF. In nucleotides, the CDR3 is TGCGCCAGCAGCTTGATCTTGATGAACACTGAAGCTTTCTTT.

About this clone: The same CDR3 can be traced to other DNA sequences in this sample. The chain carries TRBV29-1 and TRBJ2-3; no reliable D call. Looked up from germline, CDR1 is SQVTM and CDR2 is ANQGSEA. Between the trimmed V and J ends, which lost 3 bases and 0 bases, there was a span of 7 bases. The CDR3 is 13 amino acids. The CDR3 here is CSVDTGSTDTQYF. In DNA, the CDR3 is TGCAGCGTTGATACCGGAAGCACAGATACGCAGTATTTT.

CDR3 residues: CASSYRGEQYF. The CDR3 DNA is TGTGCCAGCAGTTACCGGGGCGAGCAGTACTTC. The J gene is TRBJ2-7, the V gene TRBV6-5, with a possible D match to TRBD2 (5 bases). Deletions cut 2 bases from V and 6 bases from J, with 5 bases between. In germline, CDR1 is MNHEY, CDR2 SVGAGI. The CDR3 spans 11 residues.

This chain joins TRBV11-3 and TRBJ2-5, with unresolved D. Trimming pared 1 base from V and 0 bases from J, leaving 9 bases between. The CDR3 runs to 15 residues. Per the germline V gene, CDR1 is SGHNT and CDR2 is YENEEA. CDR3 coding DNA: TGTGCCAGCAGCTTAGGTGTGGGGTACCAAGAGACCCAGTACTTC. This encodes CASSLGVGYQETQYF.

The chain uses TRBV14 and TRBJ1-2, with unresolved D. Trimming cost V 0 bases and J 3 bases, with 17 bases left between them. Germline V gene sequence: CDR1 SGHDN, CDR2 FVKESK. CDR3 size: 17 residues. The CDR3 reads CASSQEKWAGRDYGYTF. DNA of the CDR3: TGTGCCAGCAGCCAAGAAAAGTGGGCAGGACGGGACTATGGCTACACCTTC.

The chain has TRBV5-4 and TRBJ2-2; the D is unclear. The V and J ends lost 0 bases and 0 bases respectively, with 6 bases between them. The germline CDR1 and CDR2 sequences are SGHNT and YYREEE (reference sequence). The CDR3 is made up of 15 amino acids. CDR3 loop: CASSLDNANTGELFF. The CDR3 DNA follows: TGTGCCAGCAGCTTGGACAACGCGAACACCGGGGAGCTGTTTTTT.

The chain joins TRBV30 to TRBJ1-3; maybe TRBD1 (5 bases). Germline assignment: CDR1 GTSNPN and CDR2 SVGIG (reference sequence). The V and J ends lost 5 bases and 0 bases respectively, with 14 bases between them. This CDR3 is built from 15 residues. The CDR3 DNA is TGTGCCTGGGGTATCGGGGGGTACTCTGGAAACACCATATATTTT. Translated, it gives CAWGIGGYSGNTIYF.

CDR3 sequence reads: CASSLQGGDQPQHF. The CDR3 DNA is TGCGCCAGCAGCCTTCAGGGGGGAGATCAGCCCCAGCATTTT. The gene calls are TRBV5-1 and TRBJ1-5; the match to TRBD1 covers 7 bases. The germline V gene encodes CDR1 SGHRS and CDR2 YFSETQ. This CDR3 has 14 residues. Trimming removed 4 bases from V and 5 bases from J; junction bases left unmatched: 6.